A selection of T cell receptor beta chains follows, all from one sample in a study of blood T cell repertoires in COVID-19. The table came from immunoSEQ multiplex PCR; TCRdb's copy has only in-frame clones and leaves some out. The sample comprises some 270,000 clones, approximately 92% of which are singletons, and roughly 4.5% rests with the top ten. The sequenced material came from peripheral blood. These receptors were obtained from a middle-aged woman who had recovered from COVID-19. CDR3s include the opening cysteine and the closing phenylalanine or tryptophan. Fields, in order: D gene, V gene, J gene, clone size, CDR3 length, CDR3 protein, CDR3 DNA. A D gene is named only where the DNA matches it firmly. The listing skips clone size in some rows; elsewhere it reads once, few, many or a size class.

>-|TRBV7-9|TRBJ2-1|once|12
CASSSQNNEQFF
TGTGCCAGCAGCTCCCAGAACAATGAGCAGTTCTTC
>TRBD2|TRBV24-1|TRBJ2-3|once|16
CATSDFSGRAPDTQYF
TGTGCCACCAGTGATTTTAGCGGGAGGGCCCCAGATACGCAGTATTTT
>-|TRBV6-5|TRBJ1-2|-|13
CASRGEDSYGYTF
TGTGCCAGCAGGGGGGAGGACTCCTATGGCTACACCTTC
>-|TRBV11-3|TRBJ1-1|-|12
CASSLQNTEAFF
TGTGCCAGCAGCTTACAGAACACTGAAGCTTTCTTT
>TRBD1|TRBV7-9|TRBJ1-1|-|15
CASSLRETGGTEAFF
TGTGCCAGCAGCTTACGGGAGACAGGGGGAACTGAAGCTTTCTTT
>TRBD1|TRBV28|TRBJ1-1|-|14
CASSSGTGGNEAFF
TGTGCCAGCAGTTCCGGGACAGGGGGGAATGAAGCTTTCTTT
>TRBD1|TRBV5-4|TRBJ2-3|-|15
CASRSTGFGSDTQYF
TGTGCCAGCAGATCGACAGGGTTTGGTTCCGATACGCAGTATTTT
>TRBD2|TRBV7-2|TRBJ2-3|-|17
CASRFPPSGIYTDTQYF
TGTGCCAGCAGATTCCCCCCTAGCGGGATATACACAGATACGCAGTATTTT
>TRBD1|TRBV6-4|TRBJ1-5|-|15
CASTGQGYSNQPQHF
TGTGCCAGCACCGGACAGGGGTATAGCAATCAGCCCCAGCATTTT
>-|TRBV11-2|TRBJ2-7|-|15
CASSPGFAGLEVEYF
TGTGCCAGCAGCCCCGGCTTCGCCGGTCTGGAGGTGGAGTACTTC
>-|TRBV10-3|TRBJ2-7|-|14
CAISDGLSSYEQYF
TGTGCCATCAGTGATGGCCTCAGCTCCTACGAGCAGTACTTC
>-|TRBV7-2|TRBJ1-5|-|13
CASSLRGNQPQHF
TGTGCCAGCAGCTTAAGGGGTAATCAGCCCCAGCATTTT
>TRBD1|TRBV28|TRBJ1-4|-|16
CASSPTTGTGTEKLFF
TGTGCCAGCAGTCCTACAACCGGGACAGGGACTGAAAAACTGTTTTTT
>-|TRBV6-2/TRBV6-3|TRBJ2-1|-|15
CASRYSRRDGNEQFF
TGTGCCAGCAGATACTCCAGGCGGGATGGCAATGAGCAGTTCTTC
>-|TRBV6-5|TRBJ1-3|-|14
CASTLGGGGNTIYF
TGTGCCAGCACCTTGGGAGGGGGTGGAAACACCATATATTTT
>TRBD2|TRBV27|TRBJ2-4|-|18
CASRPRLAVHDTKNIQYF
TGTGCCAGCAGACCCAGACTAGCGGTTCATGACACCAAAAACATTCAGTACTTC
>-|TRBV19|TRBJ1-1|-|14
CASTPPDKVTEAFF
TGTGCCAGTACTCCTCCAGACAAGGTGACTGAAGCTTTCTTT
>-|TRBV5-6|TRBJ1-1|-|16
CASSLTTGKMNTEAFF
TGTGCCAGCAGCTTGACTACCGGGAAGATGAACACTGAAGCTTTCTTT
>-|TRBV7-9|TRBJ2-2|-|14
CASSPTGNAGELFF
TGTGCCAGCAGCCCAACAGGGAACGCCGGGGAGCTGTTTTTT
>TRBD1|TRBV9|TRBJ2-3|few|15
CASSARQGSTDTQYF
TGTGCCAGCAGCGCTAGACAGGGAAGCACAGATACGCAGTATTTT
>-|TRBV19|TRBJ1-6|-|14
CASSIDRVNSPLHF
TGTGCCAGTAGTATAGACAGGGTGAATTCACCCCTCCACTTT
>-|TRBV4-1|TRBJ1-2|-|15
CASSFTYRAGGGYTF
TGCGCCAGCAGCTTTACTTACAGGGCCGGCGGCGGCTACACCTTC
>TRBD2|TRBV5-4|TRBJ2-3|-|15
CASSSGTSGLHTQYF
TGTGCCAGCAGCTCGGGGACTAGCGGTCTCCATACGCAGTATTTT
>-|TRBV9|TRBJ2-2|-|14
CASSATEWIGELFF
TGTGCCAGCAGCGCGACAGAATGGATCGGGGAGCTGTTTTTT
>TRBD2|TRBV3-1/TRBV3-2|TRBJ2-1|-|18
CASSQVFSGTSSYNEQFF
TGTGCCAGCAGCCAAGTTTTTAGCGGGACTAGCTCCTACAATGAGCAGTTCTTC
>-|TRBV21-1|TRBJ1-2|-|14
CASSKAAGPGGYTF
TGTGCCAGCAGCAAAGCGGCAGGGCCAGGGGGCTACACCTTC
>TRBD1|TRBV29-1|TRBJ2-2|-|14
CSVAGTENTGELFF
TGCAGCGTCGCCGGGACAGAAAACACCGGGGAGCTGTTTTTT
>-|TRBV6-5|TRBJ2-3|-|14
CATILGASTDTQYF
TGTGCCACCATCCTAGGCGCGAGCACAGATACGCAGTATTTT
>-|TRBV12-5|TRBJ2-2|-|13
CASVRTNTGELFF
TGTGCTAGTGTGAGGACTAACACCGGGGAGCTGTTTTTT
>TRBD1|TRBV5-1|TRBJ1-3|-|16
CASSPGTGGGGNTIYF
TGCGCCAGCAGCCCAGGGACAGGGGGCGGTGGAAACACCATATATTTT
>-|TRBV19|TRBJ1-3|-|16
CASSIGRPSSGNTIYF
TGTGCCAGTAGTATCGGCAGGCCAAGCTCTGGAAACACCATATATTTT
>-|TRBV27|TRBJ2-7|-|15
CASSLDLLGLYEQYF
TGTGCCAGCAGTTTAGATCTTTTGGGGCTCTACGAGCAGTACTTC
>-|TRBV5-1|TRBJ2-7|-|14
CASTPSGGHYEQYF
TGCGCCAGCACTCCCTCCGGGGGTCACTACGAGCAGTACTTC